This is a list of T cell receptor beta chains from one sample in a study of blood T cell repertoires in COVID-19. Profiled with immunoSEQ multiplex PCR; TCRdb holds only in-frame clones, not every one. The sample holds 150,000 to 200,000 clones, more than 75% seen once. The sequenced material came from peripheral blood. The receptors derive from a woman aged 55-75 years with COVID-19, enrolled during active disease. Both conserved end residues are part of each CDR3. Each record gives: clone size, J gene, D gene, V gene, CDR3 protein, CDR3 DNA. D genes are given only for firm matches. Rows give clone size only sometimes, using once, few, many, or a class for an expanded clone.

size: few
J: TRBJ2-2
D: TRBD1
V: TRBV11-2
CDR3: CASSFTGDTGELFF
DNA: TGTGCCAGCAGCTTCACAGGGGACACCGGGGAGCTGTTTTTT

size: -
J: TRBJ2-3
D: TRBD2
V: TRBV10-1
CDR3: CASILAGTDTQYF
DNA: TGCGCCAGCATTCTAGCGGGAACAGATACGCAGTATTTT

size: -
J: TRBJ2-5
D: TRBD2
V: TRBV6-5
CDR3: CASTRLAEETQYF
DNA: TGTGCCAGCACTCGACTAGCGGAAGAGACCCAGTACTTC

size: few
J: TRBJ2-1
D: -
V: TRBV6-5
CDR3: CSAWGRRYNEQFF
DNA: TGTAGCGCCTGGGGCCGCCGCTACAATGAGCAGTTCTTC

size: -
J: TRBJ2-1
D: TRBD2
V: TRBV10-3
CDR3: CAISRGLAGGPNEQFF
DNA: TGTGCCATCAGCCGAGGACTAGCGGGAGGGCCTAATGAGCAGTTCTTC

size: -
J: TRBJ2-1
D: -
V: TRBV9
CDR3: CASSVGPGRRTEQFF
DNA: TGTGCCAGCAGCGTAGGGCCAGGGAGGAGAACCGAGCAGTTCTTC

size: -
J: TRBJ1-1
D: -
V: TRBV6-5
CDR3: CASWERNTEAFF
DNA: TGTGCCAGCTGGGAGAGAAACACTGAAGCTTTCTTT

size: -
J: TRBJ2-1
D: -
V: TRBV9
CDR3: CASSVEGWGAYNEQFF
DNA: TGTGCCAGCAGCGTAGAAGGGTGGGGAGCCTACAATGAGCAGTTCTTC

size: -
J: TRBJ2-1
D: TRBD1
V: TRBV5-8
CDR3: CASSLSGQRDREQFF
DNA: TGTGCCAGCAGCTTATCGGGACAGAGGGATCGTGAGCAGTTCTTC

size: -
J: TRBJ2-5
D: TRBD2
V: TRBV9
CDR3: CASSVGARLAGRETQYF
DNA: TGTGCCAGCAGCGTCGGAGCCAGGCTAGCGGGGCGGGAGACCCAGTACTTC

size: -
J: TRBJ2-3
D: TRBD1
V: TRBV15
CDR3: CATSGDRNPLSAQYF
DNA: TGTGCCACCAGCGGGGACAGAAACCCTTTGAGTGCGCAGTATTTT

size: -
J: TRBJ1-1
D: -
V: TRBV9
CDR3: CASSTGSGTEAFF
DNA: TGTGCCAGCAGCACAGGGTCGGGCACTGAAGCTTTCTTT

size: -
J: TRBJ2-3
D: -
V: TRBV7-9
CDR3: CASSSTPGGRLDTQYF
DNA: TGTGCCAGCAGCTCCACTCCCGGGGGGCGATTAGATACGCAGTATTTT

size: -
J: TRBJ1-1
D: TRBD1
V: TRBV7-9
CDR3: CASSLGQGLEAFF
DNA: TGTGCCAGCAGCCTCGGACAGGGCCTTGAAGCTTTCTTT

size: -
J: TRBJ2-1
D: -
V: TRBV21-1
CDR3: CASSKSRASGADNEQFF
DNA: TGTGCCAGCAGCAAAAGTAGGGCTAGCGGGGCCGACAATGAGCAGTTCTTC

size: once
J: TRBJ2-1
D: -
V: TRBV7-2
CDR3: CASSLEWASSYNEQFF
DNA: TGTGCCAGCAGCTTAGAGTGGGCGAGCTCCTACAATGAGCAGTTCTTC

size: -
J: TRBJ1-5
D: -
V: TRBV28
CDR3: CASSLQESNQPQHF
DNA: TGTGCCAGCAGTTTGCAGGAAAGCAATCAGCCCCAGCATTTT

size: -
J: TRBJ2-5
D: TRBD1
V: TRBV28
CDR3: CASSSLTTGGGQETQYF
DNA: TGTGCCAGCAGTTCCTTGACGACAGGGGGCGGGCAAGAGACCCAGTACTTC

size: -
J: TRBJ1-2
D: -
V: TRBV19
CDR3: CASSEGQGGGYTF
DNA: TGTGCCAGTAGTGAAGGGCAGGGCGGTGGCTACACCTTC

size: -
J: TRBJ1-5
D: TRBD1
V: TRBV4-2
CDR3: CASSPAGTGTRNQPQHF
DNA: TGTGCCAGCAGCCCAGCCGGGACAGGGACCCGCAATCAGCCCCAGCATTTT

size: -
J: TRBJ1-1
D: -
V: TRBV3-1/TRBV3-2
CDR3: CASSQNRDGEAFF
DNA: TGTGCCAGCAGCCAGAACAGGGACGGTGAAGCTTTCTTT

size: -
J: TRBJ1-1
D: TRBD1
V: TRBV9
CDR3: CASSVATFGTGNTEAFF
DNA: TGTGCCAGCAGCGTAGCTACTTTTGGGACAGGGAACACTGAAGCTTTCTTT

size: -
J: TRBJ1-5
D: -
V: TRBV6-1
CDR3: CASSDRTISNQPQHF
DNA: TGTGCCAGCAGTGACAGGACAATTAGCAATCAGCCCCAGCATTTT

size: -
J: TRBJ2-5
D: TRBD1
V: TRBV6-1
CDR3: CASSEAGTGGWTQYF
DNA: TGTGCCAGCAGTGAAGCCGGGACAGGGGGCTGGACCCAGTACTTC

size: -
J: TRBJ2-7
D: TRBD1
V: TRBV7-8
CDR3: CASSDDYRDSLYEQYF
DNA: TGTGCCAGCAGCGACGATTACCGGGACAGCCTCTACGAGCAGTACTTC

size: -
J: TRBJ2-1
D: -
V: TRBV3-1/TRBV3-2
CDR3: CASSQGREQFF
DNA: TGTGCCAGCAGCCAAGGGAGGGAGCAGTTCTTC

size: -
J: TRBJ1-3
D: -
V: TRBV5-1
CDR3: CASSPLGHSGNTIYF
DNA: TGCGCCAGCAGCCCGTTGGGGCACTCTGGAAACACCATATATTTT

size: -
J: TRBJ2-2
D: TRBD2
V: TRBV7-2
CDR3: CASSFPGLAGGPGTGELFF
DNA: TGTGCCAGCAGCTTCCCGGGACTAGCGGGAGGGCCTGGAACCGGGGAGCTGTTTTTT

size: -
J: TRBJ2-2
D: -
V: TRBV29-1
CDR3: CSARTSGTGELFF
DNA: TGCAGCGCTAGAACGAGTGGCACCGGGGAGCTGTTTTTT

size: few
J: TRBJ2-7
D: TRBD1
V: TRBV2
CDR3: CASSRDRVTYEQYF
DNA: TGTGCCAGCAGTCGGGACAGGGTCACCTACGAGCAGTACTTC

size: -
J: TRBJ2-5
D: TRBD2
V: TRBV9
CDR3: CASSVGLAETQYF
DNA: TGTGCCAGCAGCGTAGGACTAGCTGAGACCCAGTACTTC

size: -
J: TRBJ2-3
D: TRBD2
V: TRBV11-1
CDR3: CASRTSGRDTQYF
DNA: TGTGCCAGCAGGACTAGCGGGAGAGATACGCAGTATTTT

size: -
J: TRBJ2-5
D: -
V: TRBV27
CDR3: CATSFRGTVIPETQYF
DNA: TGTGCCACCAGTTTCCGCGGGACAGTCATCCCAGAGACCCAGTACTTC

size: -
J: TRBJ1-2
D: -
V: TRBV5-1
CDR3: CASSLVGTSGHGYTF
DNA: TGCGCCAGCAGCTTGGTCGGTACCAGCGGACATGGCTACACCTTC

size: -
J: TRBJ1-2
D: TRBD1
V: TRBV29-1
CDR3: CSVDGTAIGVSGYTF
DNA: TGCAGCGTAGACGGGACAGCTATTGGGGTTTCTGGCTACACCTTC

size: few
J: TRBJ2-3
D: TRBD2
V: TRBV19
CDR3: CASSIVAGPTDTQYF
DNA: TGTGCCAGTAGTATCGTAGCGGGACCCACAGATACGCAGTATTTT

size: -
J: TRBJ2-1
D: -
V: TRBV5-4
CDR3: CASSPRVPDNEQFF
DNA: TGTGCCAGCAGCCCGAGGGTCCCAGACAATGAGCAGTTCTTC

size: -
J: TRBJ1-1
D: -
V: TRBV28
CDR3: CASTKTPNTEAFF
DNA: TGTGCCAGCACCAAGACACCGAACACTGAAGCTTTCTTT

size: few
J: TRBJ1-1
D: TRBD1
V: TRBV19
CDR3: CASSTTGMAEAFF
DNA: TGTGCCAGTAGCACGACAGGGATGGCTGAAGCTTTCTTT

size: -
J: TRBJ2-7
D: -
V: TRBV3-1/TRBV3-2
CDR3: CASSLDYLSELYEQYF
DNA: TGTGCCAGCAGTTTGGACTATCTATCCGAACTCTACGAGCAGTACTTC

size: -
J: TRBJ1-2
D: -
V: TRBV4-3
CDR3: CASSQDRGPYGYTF
DNA: TGCGCCAGCAGCCAAGATCGAGGGCCCTATGGCTACACCTTC

size: -
J: TRBJ2-1
D: TRBD2
V: TRBV12-3/TRBV12-4
CDR3: CASSFTRGNEQFF
DNA: TGTGCCAGCAGTTTTACGCGGGGGAATGAGCAGTTCTTC